This TCR beta chain was found in a study of T cells after yellow fever vaccination (dated by TCRdb to between 2018 and 2020). Turning to the overall study: Libraries from fractions with low cell numbers were prepared with the SMART-Seq v4 Ultra Low Input RNA kit. To track T-cell clones before and after primary and booster YFV17D yellow fever vaccination, bulk TCR alpha and beta repertoires were sequenced longitudinally. Two healthy male donors made up the cohort, one aged 18 to 29 years and the other aged 30 to 40 years. Blood samples were taken at several timepoints before and after primary and secondary immunization, and bulk PBMC replicates and cell subsets were isolated.

What the treatment or condition label conveys for this sample: live attenuated yellow fever vaccine strain. Two biological replicates of bulk PBMCs were collected at each blood-draw timepoint. A standard Ficoll-Paque protocol was used to isolate PBMCs from peripheral blood. TriZol was used to extract RNA from bulk PBMCs, from CD4 and CD8 fractions, and from dextramer-positive and dextramer-negative fractions. A note on this clonotype: Its antigen target is currently unknown. The sample holds no much larger clone one base away, and base qualities are not on file.

Between the V and J ends, shortened by 7 bases and 6 bases respectively, the junction contains 17 bases. From the cysteine up to the phenylalanine, the CDR3 has a length of 13 residues. Just CDR3 DNA is preserved here, 39 bases in frame from base 1. The germline V gene sets CDR1 to SQVTM and CDR2 to ANQGSEA. TCR cDNA was synthesized by 5'RACE template switching, through which a universal primer site and unique molecular identifiers were introduced. cDNA synthesis was primed from both the TCR alpha and TCR beta constant segments. Libraries were amplified in two PCR steps, with sample barcodes and sequencing adapters added in the second step. Libraries were sequenced on Illumina HiSeq 2500 (2x100 bp) or NovaSeq (2x150 bp). From the authors' description of their analysis: Demultiplexing of reads and collapsing into UMI consensus sequences were performed with MIGEC, and V(D)J alignment was carried out with MiXCR. Vaccine-responding clonotypes were defined with edgeR using replicate PBMC samples, requiring FDR below 0.01 and a log2 fold change above 5 up to day 15. Each bulk clonotype was labeled CD4 or CD8 based on which sequenced repertoire, CD4 or CD8, contained the clonotype at higher abundance. The public sequencing data were trimmed at Q25 with fastp and processed into clonotypes with MiXCR by TCRdb, which kept only in-frame beta chains. Merged by CDR3 protein, the rows form single entries marked with the most common genes and DNA. TCRdb's processing, not the authors' own work, is the source of the V and J calls. Recorded for this sample are 360,000 or so distinct CDR3 sequences; around 10% of them occurred a single time. The ten largest clones take up roughly 18% of the sample.

On the study overall, not on this receptor specifically: FACS-sorted repertoires could contain abundant contaminating clonotypes from the bulk population, so computational filtering was required. After the booster, most of the clones that had expanded following primary vaccination were detected again (around 95% of CD4 and around 88% of CD8), which suggests that memory was broadly maintained. The study included only two donors, which limits how far the findings can be generalized. The secondary T-cell response was found to be weaker but faster than the primary response, with a peak reached on day 5 rather than on day 15. A small fraction of clonotypes showed up in both the CD4 and CD8 compartments, probably as a result of convergent recombination.

The V and J segments used are TRBV29-1 and TRBJ2-3, and possibly TRBD2, on 8 matching bases. Here the sequenced sample was PBMCs, taken on the day of the first yellow fever vaccination. The clonotype originates from a man younger than 35 who received the YFV17D yellow fever vaccine. The encoded CDR3 is CSADRRGVDTQYF. The DNA is TGCAGCGCGGACAGGCGGGGGGTTGATACGCAGTATTTT.